Each of the 2 T cell receptor beta chains below was sequenced from the same sample in a study of CD8 T cells in Susac syndrome. Random hexamers served to reverse transcribe roughly 0.5 to 1 ug RNA. TCRdb re-analysed the immunoSEQ multiplex PCR reads in MiXCR, keeping a single row per CDR3 protein. The table shows 100,000 to 150,000 distinct CDR3 sequences, with just under 95% occurring only once. The sequenced sample was CD4+ T cells from PBMCs. Source of these receptors: a human donor in good health.

This clonotype has only a few counts. This chain links TRBV3-1 with TRBJ2-5, with D uncertain. The CDR3 is 14 amino acids. Germline values: CDR1 LGHDT, CDR2 YNNKEL (reference sequence). The V and J ends lost 0 bases and 1 base respectively, with 6 bases between them. CDR3 protein: CASSQEAGQETQYF. The CDR3 nucleotides read TGTGCCAGCAGCCAAGAGGCAGGCCAAGAGACCCAGTACTTC.

V gene TRBV5-1 combines with J gene TRBJ2-5; the match to TRBD2 covers 14 bases. Losses at the gene ends were 3 bases for V and 5 bases for J; bases not matched to a gene: 15. Germline CDR1 is SGHRS and CDR2 is YFSETQ. There are 19 residues in the CDR3. CDR3 DNA: TGCGCCAGCAGCTCGGGAGTGCTTGGACTAGCGGGAGGACCGGAGACCCAGTACTTC. Its translation is CASSSGVLGLAGGPETQYF.